Below, 18 T cell receptor beta chains from the same sample are listed, as sequenced in a study of shared clonotypes between healthy human individuals. Repertoires were generated with immunoSEQ multiplex PCR, while TCRdb's copy carries only in-frame clones and drops some. This sample has 2 million to 2.5 million clones, with 80% to 95% found just once. Sequencing was carried out using naive CD4+ T cells from PBMCs. Indicated subset: CD45RA+ positively selected. The receptors derive from a man younger than 35 in good health. Some clones in this sample may be carry-over from other donors' samples.

V usage is TRBV2 and J usage is TRBJ1-4; TRBD1 might be the D (5 bases). V lost 9 bases to trimming and J lost 6 bases, with 14 bases between them. The length of the CDR3 is 13 residues. From germline, CDR1 is SNHLY and CDR2 FYNNEI. CDR3 sequence reads: CASILDSYEKLFF. CDR3 sequence (DNA): TGTGCCAGTATATTAGACAGCTATGAAAAACTGTTTTTT.

V gene TRBV6-5 combines with J gene TRBJ1-2, with D hard to call. Germline values: CDR1 MNHEY, CDR2 SVGAGI. The ends were cut back, 10 bases at V and 4 bases at J, with 16 bases in the middle. The CDR3 is 13 amino acids. The CDR3 DNA reads TGTGCCAACCAAGACCGAGGCCTCTATGGCTACACCTTC. Translating gives CANQDRGLYGYTF.

V gene TRBV7-3 combines with J gene TRBJ2-1; 7 bases match TRBD2. Germline values: CDR1 SGHTA, CDR2 FQGTGA. CDR3 length equals 13 residues. The V gene end was trimmed by 4 bases and the J gene end by 6 bases; junction bases not matched to a gene: 3. For the CDR3, the DNA is TGTGCCAGCAGCTCGGGAGGACCCAATGAGCAGTTCTTC. This gives the protein CASSSGGPNEQFF. Together with reference TRBV7-3 and TRBJ2-1, the CDR3 gives the full variable domain: GAGVSQTPSNKVTEKGKYVELRCDPISGHTALYWYRQSLGQGPEFLIYFQGTGAADDSGLPNDRFFAVRPEGSVSTLKIQRTERGDSAVYLCASSSGGPNEQFFGPGTRLTVL.

This chain uses TRBV19 with TRBJ2-4, with D possibly being TRBD1 or TRBD2 (6 bases each). The germline V gene encodes CDR1 LNHDA and CDR2 SQIVND (reference sequence). V dropped 6 bases and J dropped 13 bases, with 19 bases sitting between them. This CDR3 is 13 amino acids long. The CDR3 loop reads CASRGGMTSGQYF. The CDR3 DNA reads TGTGCCAGTAGAGGGGGGATGACCTCCGGGCAGTACTTC.

The V gene is TRBV5-6, the J gene TRBJ1-1, with 7 positions matching TRBD1. Trimming at V came to 0 bases and at J to 8 bases, leaving 10 bases not matched to a gene. Per the germline V gene, CDR1 is SGHDT and CDR2 is YYEEEE. CDR3 length equals 15 residues. CDR3 sequence reads: CASSLDLTGQGEAFF. CDR3 nucleotide sequence: TGTGCCAGCAGCTTGGACCTGACAGGGCAAGGAGAAGCTTTCTTT. Drawing the rest from reference TRBV5-6 and TRBJ1-1, the complete variable domain is DAGVTQSPTHLIKTRGQQVTLRCSPKSGHDTVSWYQQALGQGPQFIFQYYEEEERQRGNFPDRFSGHQFPNYSSELNVNALLLGDSALYLCASSLDLTGQGEAFFGQGTRLTVV.

The chain couples TRBV6-4 to TRBJ2-1, with 7 bases fitting TRBD1. After removal of 4 bases from V and 0 bases from J, the junction contained 3 bases not matched to a gene. CDR1 is MRHNA, CDR2 SNTAGT, per germline. The CDR3 extends over 15 amino acids. This CDR3 reads CASSVGQDSYNEQFF. For the CDR3, the DNA is TGTGCCAGCAGTGTCGGACAGGACTCCTACAATGAGCAGTTCTTC.

This rearrangement joins TRBV7-2 to TRBJ1-2; no firm D call. The CDR3 sequence is 15 residues long. The germline V and J ends were trimmed by 4 bases and 2 bases, with 14 bases remaining between them. Germline V gene sequence: CDR1 SGHTA, CDR2 FQGNSA. The CDR3 here is CASSSDVGRNYGYTF. CDR3 DNA: TGTGCCAGCAGCTCGGACGTAGGCAGGAACTATGGCTACACCTTC.

The chain has TRBV7-3 and TRBJ2-3; D might be TRBD1 (6 bases). Deletions cut 1 base from V and 4 bases from J, with 6 bases between. CDR3 size: 13 residues. Germline-derived CDR1 and CDR2 are SGHTA and FQGTGA. The CDR3 DNA reads as TGTGCCAGCAGCTTAAAGGGGGCAGATACGCAGTATTTT. This encodes CASSLKGADTQYF.

The rearrangement links TRBV9 to TRBJ2-7; unclear D gene. Germline V gene sequence: CDR1 SGDLS, CDR2 YYNGEE. The CDR3 extends over 15 amino acids. Trimming removed 0 bases from V and 5 bases from J, with 15 bases in between. CDR3 loop: CASSVEEGRGHEQYF. CDR3 DNA: TGTGCCAGCAGCGTAGAGGAAGGTCGAGGACACGAGCAGTACTTC.

As to this clone: The sample has other DNA sequences that encode this CDR3 too. CDR3 DNA: TGTGCCAGCAGTGAAACAGGGAGTAATCAGCCCCAGCATTTT. Protein sequence: CASSETGSNQPQHF. The chain recombines TRBV25-1 with TRBJ1-5; D may be TRBD1 (6 bases). This CDR3 comprises 14 residues. From germline, CDR1 is MGHDK and CDR2 SYGVNS. V gave up 2 bases and J gave up 4 bases, with 9 bases separating them.

The rearrangement joins TRBV6-1 to TRBJ2-7, with 13 bases aligning to TRBD2. Germline assignment: CDR1 MNHNS and CDR2 SASEGT. This CDR3 is 15 amino acids long. J gave up 5 bases and V 7 bases, and 8 bases lay outside the gene matches. CDR3 coding DNA: TGTGCCAGCACCGAGAGGACTAGCGGGAGCAACGAGCAGTACTTC. It is translated as CASTERTSGSNEQYF.

The count of this clone is one. The V and J genes are TRBV5-4 and TRBJ2-6; the match to TRBD1 covers 7 bases. Germline CDR1 reads SGHNT; CDR2 reads YYREEE (reference sequence). The length of the CDR3 is 14 residues. CDR3 nucleotide sequence: TGTGCAGCAAAGGAAGGGGGCTGGGCCAACGTCCTGACTTTC. This translates into CAAKEGGWANVLTF.

The rearrangement joins TRBV5-1 to TRBJ2-2, with D possibly being TRBD1 (7 bases). CDR3 length: 16 residues. The germline V gene encodes CDR1 SGHRS and CDR2 YFSETQ. Trimming cost V 4 bases and J 4 bases, with 17 bases left between them. The CDR3 DNA sequence: TGCGCCAGCAGCGGAGGGACAGCTACGTTCACCGGGGAGCTGTTTTTT. It yields the protein CASSGGTATFTGELFF. Full variable domain (outside the CDR3, taken from reference TRBV5-1 and TRBJ2-2): KAGVTQTPRYLIKTRGQQVTLSCSPISGHRSVSWYQQTPGQGLQFLFEYFSETQRNKGNFPGRFSGRQFSNSRSEMNVSTLELGDSALYLCASSGGTATFTGELFFGEGSRLTVL.

V usage is TRBV11-2 and J usage is TRBJ2-1, with 11 bases that match TRBD2. The CDR3 covers 15 residues. Germline V gives CDR1 SGHAT, CDR2 FQNNGV. The trim removed 5 bases at V and 4 bases at J, leaving 4 bases unmatched. In DNA, the CDR3 is TGTGCCAGCAGCCCTAGGACTAGCGGGTACAATGAGCAGTTCTTC. It is translated as CASSPRTSGYNEQFF.

The CDR3 region has the DNA TGTGCCAGCAGCGGGGTGGCTTCCTTACGCACAGATACGCAGTATTTT. Translation: CASSGVASLRTDTQYF. The genes are TRBV5-4 and TRBJ2-3; D call uncertain. V was cut by 4 bases and J by 1 base, with 16 bases left in between. The germline V gene encodes CDR1 SGHNT and CDR2 YYREEE (reference sequence). The CDR3 is 16 residues long.

V and J are TRBV7-9 and TRBJ1-4, with D perhaps TRBD1 (5 bases). V was trimmed by 5 bases and J by 2 bases, leaving 9 bases between them. This CDR3 is built from 14 residues. CDR1 and CDR2 (germline): SEHNR, FQNEAQ (reference sequence). The CDR3 DNA follows: TGTGCCAGCAGCCAAGGGGATACTAATGAAAAACTGTTTTTT. It encodes CASSQGDTNEKLFF.

CDR3 amino acids: CASSRRTDSGNTIYF. The CDR3 DNA follows: TGCGCCAGCAGCCGCCGGACAGACTCTGGAAACACCATATATTTT. V is TRBV4-3 and J is TRBJ1-3; a possible D gene is TRBD1 (6 bases). The CDR3 is 15 residues long. Germline CDR1 LGHNA, CDR2 YSLEER. Between the trimmed V and J ends, which lost 4 bases and 0 bases, there was a span of 10 bases.

The chain recombines TRBV7-2 with TRBJ1-2, with D unclear. The CDR3 is 13 residues long. V was trimmed by 1 base and J by 8 bases, leaving 11 bases between them. CDR1 is SGHTA and CDR2 is FQGNSA in the germline V gene. The CDR3 DNA is TGTGCCAGCAGCTTAGGGAGCGGGTGGGGCTACACCTTC. Protein sequence: CASSLGSGWGYTF.